The clone carrying this TCR beta chain appeared a few times. V shed 3 bases, J shed 4 bases, and the junction held 5 bases outside the gene matches. The CDR3 contains 17 residues. Germline V gives CDR1 SGHKS, CDR2 YYEKEE (reference sequence). This sample is part of a study of response to subunit inactivated influenza vaccine. Each CDR3 protein is one row after TCRdb ran MiXCR on the RT-PCR reads. The sample consists of a few hundred thousand distinct CDR3 sequences, 20% to 25% of them appearing once. The TCR comes from a man in his fifties or sixties who received an inactivated influenza vaccine. The gene calls are TRBV5-5 and TRBJ2-2; 14 bases agree with TRBD2. Sequencing used PBMCs from blood, obtained about 19 months after vaccination. The CDR3 DNA reads as TGTGCCAGCAGCTCTCTGACTAGCGGGAGGGTCACCGGGGAGCTGTTTTTT. Translation gives CASSSLTSGRVTGELFF.